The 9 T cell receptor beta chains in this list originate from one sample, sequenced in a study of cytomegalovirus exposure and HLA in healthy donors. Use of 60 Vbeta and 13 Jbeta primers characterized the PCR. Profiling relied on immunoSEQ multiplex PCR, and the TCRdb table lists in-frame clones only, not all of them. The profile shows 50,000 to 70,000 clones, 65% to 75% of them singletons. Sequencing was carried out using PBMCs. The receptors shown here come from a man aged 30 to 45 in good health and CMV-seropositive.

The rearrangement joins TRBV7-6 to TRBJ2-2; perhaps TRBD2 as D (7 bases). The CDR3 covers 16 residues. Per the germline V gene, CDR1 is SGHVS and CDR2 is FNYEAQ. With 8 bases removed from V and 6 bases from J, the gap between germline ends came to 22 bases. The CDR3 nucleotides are TGTGCCAGCGGGGAGGGGGTAACAGGGATGGCCGGGGAGCTGTTTTTT. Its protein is CASGEGVTGMAGELFF.

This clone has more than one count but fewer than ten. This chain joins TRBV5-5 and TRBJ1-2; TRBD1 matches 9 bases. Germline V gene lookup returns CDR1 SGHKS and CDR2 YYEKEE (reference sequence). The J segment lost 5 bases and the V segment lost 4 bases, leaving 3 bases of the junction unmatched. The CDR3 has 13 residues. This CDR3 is CASSPGQGYGYTF. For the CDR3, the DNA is TGTGCCAGCAGCCCAGGACAGGGGTATGGCTACACCTTC.

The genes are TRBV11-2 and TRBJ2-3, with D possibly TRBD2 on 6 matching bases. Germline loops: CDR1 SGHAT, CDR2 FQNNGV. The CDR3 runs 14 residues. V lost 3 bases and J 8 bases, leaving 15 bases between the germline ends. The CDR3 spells CASSFGGRWTTQYF. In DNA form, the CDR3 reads TGTGCCAGCAGCTTCGGGGGTAGGTGGACTACGCAGTATTTT.

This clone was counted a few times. This CDR3 is CASSTGGPSGNTIYF. CDR3 DNA: TGCGCCAGCAGCACGGGGGGCCCCTCTGGAAACACCATATATTTT. This chain uses TRBV5-1 with TRBJ1-3, with D possibly matching TRBD1 (6 bases). Trimming removed 4 bases at V and 0 bases at J, with 11 bases between. Germline V gene lookup returns CDR1 SGHRS and CDR2 YFSETQ. The length of the CDR3 is 15 residues.

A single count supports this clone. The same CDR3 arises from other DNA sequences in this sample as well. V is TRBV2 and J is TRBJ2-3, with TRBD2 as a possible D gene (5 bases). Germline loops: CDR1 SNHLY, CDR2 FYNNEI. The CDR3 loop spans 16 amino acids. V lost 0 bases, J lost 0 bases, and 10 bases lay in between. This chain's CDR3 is CASSEARRTSTDTQYF. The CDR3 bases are TGTGCCAGCAGTGAAGCGCGGCGGACTAGCACAGATACGCAGTATTTT.

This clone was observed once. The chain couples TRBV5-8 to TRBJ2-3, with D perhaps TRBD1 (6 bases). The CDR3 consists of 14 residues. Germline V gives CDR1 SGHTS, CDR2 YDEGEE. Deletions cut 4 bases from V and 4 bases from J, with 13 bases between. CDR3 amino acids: CASSPGQRADTQYF. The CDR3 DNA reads TGTGCCAGCAGCCCGGGACAAAGGGCAGATACGCAGTATTTT.

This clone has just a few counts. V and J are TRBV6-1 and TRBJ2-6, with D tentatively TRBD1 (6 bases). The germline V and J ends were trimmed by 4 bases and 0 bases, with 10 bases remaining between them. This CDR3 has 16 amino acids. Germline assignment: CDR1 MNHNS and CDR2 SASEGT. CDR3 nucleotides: TGTGCCAGCAGTGGGGCGGACAGCTCTGGGGCCAACGTCCTGACTTTC. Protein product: CASSGADSSGANVLTF.

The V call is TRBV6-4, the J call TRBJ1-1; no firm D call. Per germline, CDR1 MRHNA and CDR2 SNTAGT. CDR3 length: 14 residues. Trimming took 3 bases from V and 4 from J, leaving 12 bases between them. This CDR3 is CASSEAGEGTEAFF. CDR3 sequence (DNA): TGTGCCAGCAGTGAAGCTGGGGAGGGCACTGAAGCTTTCTTT.

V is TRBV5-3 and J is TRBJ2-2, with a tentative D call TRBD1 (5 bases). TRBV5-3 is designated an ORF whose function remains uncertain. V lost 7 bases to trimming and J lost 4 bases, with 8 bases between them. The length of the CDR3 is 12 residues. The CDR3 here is CARVRGTGELFF. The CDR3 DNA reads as TGTGCCAGAGTAAGGGGCACCGGGGAGCTGTTTTTT.